This TCR beta chain was sequenced during a study of T cell responses to AZD1222 COVID-19 vaccine (TCRdb year 2021). For the wider study: A total of 233 trial participants underwent TCR sequencing, of whom 207 received two doses of AZD1222 and around 26 received two doses of the MenACWY control vaccine. Trial participants were enrolled into age subgroups of 18-55, 56-69 and 70-plus years, which contained around 150, 28 and 57 TCR-sequenced participants, respectively.

This clone was counted once. What this receptor recognizes is not known. No much larger clonotype is one base removed from it; base qualities were not supplied. Points the paper makes about the study in general: Participants were mostly white British, with more females than males. The authors suggested clonal diversity may have been underestimated. Because no samples from the day 14 peak response were available, repertoires could be characterized only after the peak T cell response. Reportedly, close to half of the unique spike-specific TCRs recognized epitopes lying outside the regions that are mutated in the B.1.351 and B.1.1.7 variants. Spike-specific TCR breadth and depth rose significantly after two AZD1222 doses compared with day 0 and with MenACWY recipients. The 56-69-year group was small, and its depth increase did not reach significance, likely because of low power. Conclusions about previously exposed vaccinees are limited because only a handful of AZD1222 recipients were SARS-CoV-2 seropositive at baseline. The whole spike protein was spanned by vaccine-associated CD4 TCRs, and dominant responses were seen in regions 160-218 and 743-854.

The CDR3 regions of human TCRbeta chains were analyzed by immunosequencing. On the authors' methods: TCRs in the repertoires were matched against a reference library of SARS-CoV-2-specific TCRs that had been generated with the MIRA antigen-specificity platform. Breadth meant the fraction of unique TCRs that were SARS-CoV-2-associated, whereas depth meant the fraction of total T cells that were SARS-CoV-2-associated. Each spike-specific TCR was assigned to its reactive spike region and to a CD4 or CD8 class using the MIRA data. Log10-transformed breadth and depth values were compared by one-way ANOVA with Sidak's multiple comparisons tests. What TCRdb holds here is the immuneACCESS table cut down to in-frame rearrangements. Part of the clones is not present; checked against another copy, under half of the missing clones reflect an unresolved V gene, and the others are unexplained. That table is the source of V, J and clone size, and D and trimming were worked out from the DNA. The sample table shows 80,000 or so clones, and 70% to 90% are seen once. Jointly, the top ten make up under 11% of the sample.

The germline V gene yields MGHRA for CDR1 and YSYEKL for CDR2. From the cysteine through the phenylalanine, the CDR3 covers 15 amino acids. The CDR3 DNA has 45 bases and is translated from base 1. Germline trimming amounts to 1 base on V and 1 base on J, with 3 as the count of junction bases outside the gene matches. The intended sense of this specimen's time point label: about 28 days (+/-7) after the second vaccine dose. AZD1222 recipients given second doses at about 4 weeks or at about 12 weeks were pooled, since spike-specific TCR depth and breadth were not found to differ between the two schedules. The vaccinee samples were drawn from two UK trials, COV001 and COV002, one of which was a single-blind randomized controlled phase 2/3 trial testing AZD1222 (ChAdOx1 nCoV-19) in healthy adults. For TCRbeta chain sequencing, PBMC samples were collected from trial participants at day 0 and at day 28 after the second dose.

Sequenced here: peripheral blood, sampled 28 days after the second AZD1222 dose. This sequence originates from an adult who received the AZD1222 COVID-19 vaccine. This sequence uses TRBV4-1 and TRBJ1-1; 7 central bases correspond to TRBD1. CDR3 protein: CASSQAGQPNTEAFF. The nucleotides read TGCGCCAGCAGCCAAGCGGGACAGCCGAACACTGAAGCTTTCTTT.